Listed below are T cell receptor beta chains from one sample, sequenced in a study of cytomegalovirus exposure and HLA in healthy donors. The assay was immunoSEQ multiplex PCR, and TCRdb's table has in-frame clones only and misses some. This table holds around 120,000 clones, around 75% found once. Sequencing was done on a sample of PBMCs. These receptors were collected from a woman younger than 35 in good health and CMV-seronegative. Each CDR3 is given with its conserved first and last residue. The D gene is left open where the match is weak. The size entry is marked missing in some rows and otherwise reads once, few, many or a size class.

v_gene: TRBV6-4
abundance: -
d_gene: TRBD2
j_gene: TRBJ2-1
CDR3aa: CASSDDRGGTYNEQFF
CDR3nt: TGTGCCAGCAGTGACGATCGGGGGGGAACCTACAATGAGCAGTTCTTC

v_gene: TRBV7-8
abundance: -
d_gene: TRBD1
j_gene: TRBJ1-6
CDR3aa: CASRERQGAEDSPLHF
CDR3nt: TGTGCCAGCAGGGAGAGACAGGGGGCTGAAGATTCACCCCTCCACTTT

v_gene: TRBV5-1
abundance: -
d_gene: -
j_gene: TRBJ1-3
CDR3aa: CASSLEGGAGNTIYF
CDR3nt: TGCGCCAGCAGCTTGGAAGGGGGGGCTGGAAACACCATATATTTT

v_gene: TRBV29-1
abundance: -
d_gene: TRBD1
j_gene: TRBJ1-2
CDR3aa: CSVPGTGRNYGYTF
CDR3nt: TGCAGCGTCCCCGGGACAGGACGGAACTATGGCTACACCTTC

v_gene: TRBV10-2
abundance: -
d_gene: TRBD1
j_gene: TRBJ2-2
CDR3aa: CASSDRGLVTGELFF
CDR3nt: TGCGCCAGCAGTGACAGGGGGCTGGTCACCGGGGAGCTGTTTTTT

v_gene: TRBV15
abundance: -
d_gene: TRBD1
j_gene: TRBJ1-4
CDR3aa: CATSRRGQGDEKLFF
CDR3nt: TGTGCCACCAGCAGGAGGGGACAGGGGGATGAAAAACTGTTTTTT

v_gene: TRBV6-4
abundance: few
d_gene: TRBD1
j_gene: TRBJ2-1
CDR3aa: CASSDSRGQVLSSYNEQFF
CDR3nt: TGTGCCAGCAGTGACTCGAGAGGACAGGTACTGAGCTCCTACAATGAGCAGTTCTTC

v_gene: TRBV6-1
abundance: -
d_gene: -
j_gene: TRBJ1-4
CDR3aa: CASTATIEKLFF
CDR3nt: TGTGCCAGCACCGCAACAATAGAAAAACTGTTTTTT

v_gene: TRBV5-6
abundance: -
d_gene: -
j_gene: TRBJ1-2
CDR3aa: CASSLEMRNNYGYTF
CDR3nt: TGTGCCAGCAGCCTCGAGATGAGAAATAACTATGGCTACACCTTC

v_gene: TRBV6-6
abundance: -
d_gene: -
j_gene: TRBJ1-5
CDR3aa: CASSYSSPNQPQHF
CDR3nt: TGTGCCAGCAGTTACTCGAGCCCCAATCAGCCCCAGCATTTT

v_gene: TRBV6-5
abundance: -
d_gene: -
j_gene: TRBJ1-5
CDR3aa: CASRSGQSRPQHF
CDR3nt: TGTGCCAGCAGATCAGGACAGTCCCGGCCCCAGCATTTT

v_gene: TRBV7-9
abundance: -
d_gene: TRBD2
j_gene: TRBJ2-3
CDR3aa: CASSRTGLAGRGADTQYF
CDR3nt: TGTGCCAGCAGTCGGACTGGACTAGCGGGGCGAGGGGCAGATACGCAGTATTTT

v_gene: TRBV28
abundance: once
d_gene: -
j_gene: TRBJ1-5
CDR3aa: CASRLPQGSFQPQHF
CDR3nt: TGTGCCAGCAGATTACCCCAGGGGAGTTTTCAGCCCCAGCATTTT

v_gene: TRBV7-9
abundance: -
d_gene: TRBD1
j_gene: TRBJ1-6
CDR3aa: CASSSPGQPNSPLHF
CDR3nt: TGTGCCAGCAGCTCACCGGGACAGCCTAATTCACCCCTCCACTTT

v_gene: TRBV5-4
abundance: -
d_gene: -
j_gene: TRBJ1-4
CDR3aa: CASSLGGTNEKLFF
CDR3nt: TGTGCCAGCAGCTTGGGAGGAACTAATGAAAAACTGTTTTTT

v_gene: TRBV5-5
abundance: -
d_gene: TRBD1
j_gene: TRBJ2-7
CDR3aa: CASSLGQGPSYEQYF
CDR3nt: TGTGCCAGCAGCCTGGGACAGGGTCCCTCCTACGAGCAGTACTTC

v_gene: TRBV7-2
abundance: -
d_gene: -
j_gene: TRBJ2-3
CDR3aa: CASSELGGRDTQYF
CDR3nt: TGTGCCAGCAGCGAATTAGGGGGTAGAGATACGCAGTATTTT

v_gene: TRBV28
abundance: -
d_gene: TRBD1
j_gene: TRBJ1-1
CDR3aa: CASSLDRQGAAFF
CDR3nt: TGTGCCAGCAGTTTAGACCGGCAGGGGGCGGCTTTCTTT

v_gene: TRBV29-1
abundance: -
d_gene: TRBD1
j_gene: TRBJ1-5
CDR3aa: CSVRDRGSNQPQHF
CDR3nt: TGCAGCGTCCGAGACAGGGGTAGCAATCAGCCCCAGCATTTT

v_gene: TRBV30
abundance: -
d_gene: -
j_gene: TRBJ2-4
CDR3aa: CAWSGSGVQYF
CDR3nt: TGTGCCTGGAGTGGGTCAGGCGTTCAGTACTTC

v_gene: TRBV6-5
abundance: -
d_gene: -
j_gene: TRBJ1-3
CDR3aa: CASRTGHTGNTIYF
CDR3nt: TGTGCCAGCAGGACAGGCCACACTGGAAACACCATATATTTT

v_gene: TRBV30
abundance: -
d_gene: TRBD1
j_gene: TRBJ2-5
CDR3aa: CAWSAWRAFQGGRQETQYF
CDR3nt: TGTGCCTGGAGTGCATGGCGGGCCTTCCAAGGGGGCCGCCAAGAGACCCAGTACTTC

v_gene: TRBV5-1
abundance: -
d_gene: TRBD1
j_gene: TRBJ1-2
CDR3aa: CASSPDRPGYGYTF
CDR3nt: TGCGCCAGCAGCCCGGACAGGCCCGGCTATGGCTACACCTTC

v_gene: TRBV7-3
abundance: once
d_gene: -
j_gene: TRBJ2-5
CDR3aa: CASSPVASPSQETQYF
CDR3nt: TGTGCCAGCAGTCCAGTGGCATCCCCCTCCCAAGAGACCCAGTACTTC

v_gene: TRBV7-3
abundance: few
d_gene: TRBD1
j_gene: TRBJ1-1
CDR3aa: CASSPTGGTEAFF
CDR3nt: TGTGCCAGCAGCCCCACAGGGGGCACTGAAGCTTTCTTT

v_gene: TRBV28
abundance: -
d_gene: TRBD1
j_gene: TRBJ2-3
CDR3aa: CASRTQGAGTDTQYF
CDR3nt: TGTGCCAGCAGAACCCAGGGGGCCGGCACAGATACGCAGTATTTT

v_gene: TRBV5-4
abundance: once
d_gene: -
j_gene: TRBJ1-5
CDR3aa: CASSEQGENQPQHF
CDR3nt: TGTGCCAGCAGCGAACAGGGTGAAAATCAGCCCCAGCATTTT

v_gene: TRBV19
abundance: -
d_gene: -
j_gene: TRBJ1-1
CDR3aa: CASSIGGQGTEAFF
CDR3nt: TGTGCCAGTAGTATAGGAGGGCAAGGAACTGAAGCTTTCTTT

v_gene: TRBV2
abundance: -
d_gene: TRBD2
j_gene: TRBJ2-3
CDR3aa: CASSLGGSRTDTQYF
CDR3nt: TGTGCCAGCAGTTTGGGGGGGTCCAGGACAGATACGCAGTATTTT

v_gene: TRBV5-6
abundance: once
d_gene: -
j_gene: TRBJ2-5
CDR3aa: CASQLQVGETQYF
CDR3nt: TGTGCCAGCCAATTACAGGTAGGAGAGACCCAGTACTTC

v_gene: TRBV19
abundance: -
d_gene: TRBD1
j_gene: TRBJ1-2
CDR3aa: CASSRDRGSGYTF
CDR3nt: TGTGCCAGTAGCCGAGACAGGGGTAGTGGCTACACCTTC

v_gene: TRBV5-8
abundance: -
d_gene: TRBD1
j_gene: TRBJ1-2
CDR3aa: CASSSLLRGAGYTF
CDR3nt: TGTGCCAGCAGCTCTCTCCTCAGGGGGGCCGGCTACACCTTC

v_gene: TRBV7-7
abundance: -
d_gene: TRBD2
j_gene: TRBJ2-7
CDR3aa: CASASAREGEQYF
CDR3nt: TGTGCTAGCGCTAGTGCCAGGGAGGGCGAGCAGTACTTC

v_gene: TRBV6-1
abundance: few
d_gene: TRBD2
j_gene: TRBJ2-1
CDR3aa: CASSGIAGYEQFF
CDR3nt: TGTGCCAGCAGTGGTATAGCGGGATATGAGCAGTTCTTC

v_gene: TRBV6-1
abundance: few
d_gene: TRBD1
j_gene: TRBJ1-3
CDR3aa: CASSVGRQGGNTIYF
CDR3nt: TGTGCCAGCAGTGTTGGTAGACAGGGAGGAAACACCATATATTTT

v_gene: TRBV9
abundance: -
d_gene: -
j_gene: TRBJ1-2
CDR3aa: CASSAPGHNYGYTF
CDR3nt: TGTGCCAGCAGCGCCCCGGGACATAACTATGGCTACACCTTC

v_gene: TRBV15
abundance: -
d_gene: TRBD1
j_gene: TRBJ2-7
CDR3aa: CATSEDRSYEQYF
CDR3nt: TGTGCCACCAGCGAGGACAGGTCCTACGAGCAGTACTTC

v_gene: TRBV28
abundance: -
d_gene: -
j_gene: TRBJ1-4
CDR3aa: CASSWGGSNEKLFF
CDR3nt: TGTGCCAGCTCCTGGGGAGGGTCTAATGAAAAACTGTTTTTT

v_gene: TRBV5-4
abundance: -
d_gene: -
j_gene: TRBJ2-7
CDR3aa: CASSPLGGIWYEQYF
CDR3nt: TGTGCCAGCAGCCCTTTGGGGGGAATATGGTACGAGCAGTACTTC

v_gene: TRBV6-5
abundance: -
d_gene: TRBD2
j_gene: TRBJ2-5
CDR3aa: CASSWTSGGQETQYF
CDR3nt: TGTGCCAGCAGTTGGACTAGCGGGGGGCAAGAGACCCAGTACTTC

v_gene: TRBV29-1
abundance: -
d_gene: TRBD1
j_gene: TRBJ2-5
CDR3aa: CSVGTGGEYF
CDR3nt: TGCAGCGTGGGGACAGGGGGGGAATACTTC

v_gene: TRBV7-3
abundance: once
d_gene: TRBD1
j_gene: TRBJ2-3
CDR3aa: CASSPGQGRADTQYF
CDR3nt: TGTGCCAGCAGCCCTGGACAGGGTAGGGCAGATACGCAGTATTTT

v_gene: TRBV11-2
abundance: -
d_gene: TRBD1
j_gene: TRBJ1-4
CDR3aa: CASSLDRGDEKLFF
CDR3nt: TGTGCCAGCAGCCTCGACAGGGGTGATGAAAAACTGTTTTTT

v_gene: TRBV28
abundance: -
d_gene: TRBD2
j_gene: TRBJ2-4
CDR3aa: CASSPSGTKNIQYF
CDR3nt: TGTGCCAGCAGCCCCAGCGGGACCAAAAACATTCAGTACTTC

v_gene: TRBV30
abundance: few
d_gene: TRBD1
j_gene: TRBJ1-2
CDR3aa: CAWRTGSPYGYTF
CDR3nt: TGTGCCTGGAGGACAGGGAGCCCCTATGGCTACACCTTC

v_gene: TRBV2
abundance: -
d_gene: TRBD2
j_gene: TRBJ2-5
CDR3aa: CGGGSSQETQYF
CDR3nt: TGTGGGGGGGGGTCTTCTCAAGAGACCCAGTACTTC

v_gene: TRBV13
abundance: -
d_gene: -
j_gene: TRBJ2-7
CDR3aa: CASSSRLEFTEQYF
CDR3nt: TGTGCCAGCAGCTCGAGACTAGAGTTTACCGAGCAGTACTTC

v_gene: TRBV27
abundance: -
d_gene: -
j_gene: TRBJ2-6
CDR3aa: CASSLIGQGPILTQTGANVLTF
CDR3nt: TGTGCCAGCAGTTTAATAGGGCAGGGGCCTATACTTACGCAAACAGGGGCCAACGTCCTGACTTTC

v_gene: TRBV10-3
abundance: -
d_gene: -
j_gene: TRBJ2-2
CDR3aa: CAISVGGPAGELFF
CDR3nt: TGTGCCATCAGTGTCGGGGGGCCCGCCGGGGAGCTGTTTTTT

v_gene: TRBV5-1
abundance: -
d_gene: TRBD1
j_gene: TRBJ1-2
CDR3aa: CASSNGQGGRNYGYTF
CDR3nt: TGCGCCAGCAGCAACGGACAGGGGGGACGAAACTATGGCTACACCTTC

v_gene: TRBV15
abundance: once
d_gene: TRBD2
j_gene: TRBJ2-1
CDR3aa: CATSRSAGGSSYNEQFF
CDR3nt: TGTGCCACCAGCAGGTCTGCGGGGGGAAGCTCCTACAATGAGCAGTTCTTC

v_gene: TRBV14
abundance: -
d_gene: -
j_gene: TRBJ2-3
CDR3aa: CASSPIPPGWTDTQYF
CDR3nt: TGTGCCAGCAGCCCCATTCCCCCAGGGTGGACAGATACGCAGTATTTT

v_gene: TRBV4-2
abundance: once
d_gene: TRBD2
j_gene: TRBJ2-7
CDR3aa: CASSPTSGGSYEQYF
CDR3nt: TGTGCCAGCAGCCCCACTAGCGGGGGGTCCTACGAGCAGTACTTC

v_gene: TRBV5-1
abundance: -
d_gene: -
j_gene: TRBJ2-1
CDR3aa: CASSLEVGRNNEQFF
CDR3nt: TGCGCCAGCAGCTTGGAGGTAGGCAGGAACAATGAGCAGTTCTTC

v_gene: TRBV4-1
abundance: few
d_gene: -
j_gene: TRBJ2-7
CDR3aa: CASSQDRTGEQYF
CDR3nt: TGCGCCAGCAGCCAAGATAGAACGGGCGAGCAGTACTTC

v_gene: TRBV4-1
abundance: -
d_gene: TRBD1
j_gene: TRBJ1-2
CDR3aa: CASSQPPGQLNYGYTF
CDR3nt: TGCGCCAGCAGCCAACCCCCGGGACAGTTGAACTATGGCTACACCTTC

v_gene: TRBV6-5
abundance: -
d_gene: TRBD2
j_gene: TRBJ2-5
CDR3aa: CASSYQLARETQYF
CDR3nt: TGTGCCAGCAGTTATCAACTAGCGAGAGAGACCCAGTACTTC

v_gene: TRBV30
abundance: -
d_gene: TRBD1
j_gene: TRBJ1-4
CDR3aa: CAWSVTGGRGEKLFF
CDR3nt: TGTGCCTGGAGTGTTACAGGGGGCAGAGGTGAAAAACTGTTTTTT